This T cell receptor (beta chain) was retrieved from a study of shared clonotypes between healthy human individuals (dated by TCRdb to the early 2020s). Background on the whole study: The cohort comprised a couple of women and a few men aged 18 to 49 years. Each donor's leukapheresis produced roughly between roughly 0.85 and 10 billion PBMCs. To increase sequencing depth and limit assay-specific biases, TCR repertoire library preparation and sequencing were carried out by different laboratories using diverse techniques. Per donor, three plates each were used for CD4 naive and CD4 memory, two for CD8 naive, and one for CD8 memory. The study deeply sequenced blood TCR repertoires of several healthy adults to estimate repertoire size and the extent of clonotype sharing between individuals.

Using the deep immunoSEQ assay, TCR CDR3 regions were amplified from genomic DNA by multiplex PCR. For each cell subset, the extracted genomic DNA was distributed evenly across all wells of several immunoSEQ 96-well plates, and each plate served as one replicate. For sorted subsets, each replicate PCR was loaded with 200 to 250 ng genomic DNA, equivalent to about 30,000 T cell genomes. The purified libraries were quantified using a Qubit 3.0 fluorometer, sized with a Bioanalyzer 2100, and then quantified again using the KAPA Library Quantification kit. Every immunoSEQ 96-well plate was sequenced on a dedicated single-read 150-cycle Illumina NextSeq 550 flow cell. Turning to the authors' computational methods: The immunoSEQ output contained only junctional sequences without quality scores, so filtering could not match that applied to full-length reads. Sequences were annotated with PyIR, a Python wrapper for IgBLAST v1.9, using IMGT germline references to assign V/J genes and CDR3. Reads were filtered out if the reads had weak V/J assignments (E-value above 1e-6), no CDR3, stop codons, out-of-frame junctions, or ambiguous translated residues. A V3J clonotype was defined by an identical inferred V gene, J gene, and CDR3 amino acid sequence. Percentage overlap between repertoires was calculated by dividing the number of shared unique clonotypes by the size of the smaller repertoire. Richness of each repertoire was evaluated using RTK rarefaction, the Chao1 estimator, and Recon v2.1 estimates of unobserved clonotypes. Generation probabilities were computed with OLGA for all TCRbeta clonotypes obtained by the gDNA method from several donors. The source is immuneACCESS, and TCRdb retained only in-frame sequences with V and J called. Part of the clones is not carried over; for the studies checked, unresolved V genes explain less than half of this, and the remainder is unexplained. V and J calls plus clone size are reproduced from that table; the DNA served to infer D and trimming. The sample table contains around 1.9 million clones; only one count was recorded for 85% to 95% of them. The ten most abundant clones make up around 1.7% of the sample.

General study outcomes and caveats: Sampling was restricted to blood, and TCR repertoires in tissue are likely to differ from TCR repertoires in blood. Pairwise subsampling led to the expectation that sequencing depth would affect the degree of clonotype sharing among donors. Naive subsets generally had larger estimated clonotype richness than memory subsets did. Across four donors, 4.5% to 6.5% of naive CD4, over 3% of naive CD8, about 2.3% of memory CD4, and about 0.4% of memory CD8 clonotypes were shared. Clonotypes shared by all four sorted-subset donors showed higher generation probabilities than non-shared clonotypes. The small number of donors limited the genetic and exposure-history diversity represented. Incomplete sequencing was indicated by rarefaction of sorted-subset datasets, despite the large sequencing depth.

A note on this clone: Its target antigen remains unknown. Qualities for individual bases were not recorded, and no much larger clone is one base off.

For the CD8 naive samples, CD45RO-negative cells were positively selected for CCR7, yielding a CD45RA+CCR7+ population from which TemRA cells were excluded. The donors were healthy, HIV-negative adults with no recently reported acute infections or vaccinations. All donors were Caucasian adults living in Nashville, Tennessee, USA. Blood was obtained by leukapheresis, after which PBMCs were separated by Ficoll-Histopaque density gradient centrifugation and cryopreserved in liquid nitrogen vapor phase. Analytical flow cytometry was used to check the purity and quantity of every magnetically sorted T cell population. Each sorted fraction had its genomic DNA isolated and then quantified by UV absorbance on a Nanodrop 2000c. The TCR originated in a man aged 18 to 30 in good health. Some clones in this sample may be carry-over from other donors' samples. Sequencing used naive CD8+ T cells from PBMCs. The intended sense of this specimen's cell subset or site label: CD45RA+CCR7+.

The CDR3 here reads CASSVDRAAGRRSSTDTQYF. The DNA sequence is given as TGTGCCAGCAGCGTAGACAGGGCGGCGGGACGGAGATCTAGCACAGATACGCAGTATTTT. Recombination connected TRBV9 to TRBJ2-3; the D assignment is uncertain and may be TRBD1 or TRBD2, with 6 bases supporting each. Trimming removed 0 bases from V and 0 bases from J, leaving 23 bases between the germline ends. From the germline V gene, CDR1 is SGDLS and CDR2 is YYNGEE. The CDR3 covers 20 residues, taking in both the cysteine and the phenylalanine. Just CDR3 DNA is preserved here, 60 bases in frame from base 1.